Below, 27 T cell receptor beta chains from the same sample are listed, as sequenced in a study of blood T cells in healthy people across ages. Sample-barcoded 5' priming and a J-beta primer mix drove a second PCR of roughly 7 to 11 cycles. TCRdb recomputed calls from the 5' RACE reads with MiXCR, one row per CDR3 protein. The sample carries approximately 1,000,000 distinct CDR3 sequences, less than 45% recorded once. Sequencing input: blood. These receptors originate from a man between 18 and 35 years old in good health.

A word on this clonotype: A read error may account for a junction end that differs from germline. The chain is built from TRBV20-1 and TRBJ2-7; a weak D match, TRBD1 (6 bases). The end of the DNA fits TRBJ2-5 better, so the J call may be wrong. The CDR3 consists of 15 residues. Germline lookup yields CDR1 DFQATT and CDR2 SNEGSKA (reference sequence). CDR3 amino acids: CSARVVPGVQGTQYF. The CDR3, as DNA: TGCAGTGCTAGAGTCGTACCAGGGGTTCAAGGGACCCAGTACTTC.

The rearrangement links TRBV7-2 to TRBJ1-4, with a tentative D call TRBD1 (5 bases). CDR3 length equals 15 residues. Germline CDR1 and CDR2: SGHTA and FQGNSA. Between the trimmed V and J ends, which lost 1 base and 3 bases, there was a span of 9 bases. The CDR3 nucleotides are TGTGCCAGCAGCTTAGGAGGGGACTCTAATGAAAAACTGTTTTTT. Encoded protein: CASSLGGDSNEKLFF.

The chain employs TRBV7-3 and TRBJ2-1; a possible D gene is TRBD2 (5 bases). V dropped 0 bases and J dropped 8 bases, with 11 bases sitting between them. The CDR3 is made up of 14 amino acids. CDR1 is SGHTA, CDR2 FQGTGA, per germline. The CDR3: CASSLTNKADEQFF. The CDR3 DNA sequence: TGTGCCAGCAGCTTAACAAACAAAGCGGATGAGCAGTTCTTC.

This clonotype appeared a few times. This sequence joins TRBV12-3 or TRBV12-4 and TRBJ2-1, with D possibly TRBD2 on 7 matching bases. CDR3 length: 13 amino acids. The CDR3 region has the DNA TGTGCTATGGCGGGGGCTTCCTACAATGAGCAGTTCTTC. This gives the protein CAMAGASYNEQFF.

This clonotype was detected only once. The rearrangement joins TRBV4-3 to TRBJ2-1; D is unclear. Near its end, the DNA agrees better with TRBJ2-7, so the J call may be wrong. The CDR3 totals 16 residues. Germline V gene lookup returns CDR1 LGHNA and CDR2 YSLEER. The CDR3 nucleotides read TGCGCCAGCAGCCAAGATCACCGGAGCTCCTACAATGAGCAGTACTTC. Its protein is CASSQDHRSSYNEQYF.

The sample holds a few counts of this clonotype. The gene calls are TRBV6-6 and TRBJ1-2; D call uncertain. The V gene's germline CDR1 is MNHNY and CDR2 SVGAGI (reference sequence). This CDR3 has 16 amino acids. The V end was cut by 1 base, the J end by 0 bases, with 12 bases between. The CDR3 is CASSYFRTTTNYGYTF. The CDR3 DNA reads as TGTGCCAGCAGTTACTTCAGAACCACCACTAACTATGGCTACACCTTC.

The chain uses TRBV7-3 and TRBJ2-1; tentatively, D is TRBD1 (7 bases). The CDR3 totals 14 residues. CDR1 is SGHTA, CDR2 FQGTGA, per germline. V was cut by 2 bases and J by 8 bases, with 13 bases left in between. In DNA form, the CDR3 reads TGTGCCAGCAGCTTAGGTACAGGGGAGGATGAGCAGTTCTTC. Encoded protein: CASSLGTGEDEQFF.

The V and J genes are TRBV6-5 and TRBJ1-1, with TRBD1 identical over 7 bases. CDR3 length: 14 residues. Germline V gives CDR1 MNHEY, CDR2 SVGAGI. After removal of 7 bases from V and 4 bases from J, the junction contained 9 bases not matched to a gene. The CDR3 nucleotides are TGTGCCAGCACTGGGACAGTCGGGGTCACTGAAGCTTTCTTT. Residues: CASTGTVGVTEAFF.

This clonotype was counted many times. This chain joins TRBV12-3 or TRBV12-4 and TRBJ1-1; D gene unclear. Trimming removed 3 bases from V and 2 bases from J, with 4 bases in between. This CDR3 spans 12 amino acids. The CDR3 DNA reads TGTGCCAGCAGTTTCCCCAACACTGAAGCTTTCTTT. Its translation is CASSFPNTEAFF.

As concerns this clonotype: With a much larger clone just one base away, this may be a read error. The chain links TRBV27 to TRBJ2-5; weak D call: TRBD1 (5 bases). This CDR3 is built from 13 residues. Germline lookup yields CDR1 MNHEY and CDR2 SMNVEV (reference sequence). V dropped 2 bases and J dropped 11 bases, with 15 bases sitting between them. The CDR3 nucleotides read TGTGCCAGCAGTTTAACCCAGGGCAATGAGCAGTACTTC. It codes for CASSLTQGNEQYF.

This clonotype appeared many times. The gene calls are TRBV5-6 and TRBJ1-1; no definite D call. The V gene lost 4 bases and the J gene lost 0 bases, with 16 bases spanning the gap. The CDR3 covers 16 residues. CDR1 is SGHDT and CDR2 is YYEEEE in the germline V gene. CDR3 loop: CASSPLLAGMNTEAFF. As DNA, the CDR3 is TGTGCCAGCAGCCCCCTGCTGGCGGGGATGAACACTGAAGCTTTCTTT.

This sequence joins TRBV2 and TRBJ2-5; 8 bases line up with TRBD1. Germline lookup yields CDR1 SNHLY and CDR2 FYNNEI. Germline trimming cut 3 bases from V and 5 bases from J; bases unmatched to any gene: 5. This CDR3 comprises 14 residues. CDR3 residues: CASSDVRGLETQYF. Here the CDR3 DNA reads TGTGCCAGCAGTGATGTCAGGGGGCTGGAGACCCAGTACTTC. Full variable domain (outside the CDR3, taken from reference TRBV2 and TRBJ2-5): EPEVTQTPSHQVTQMGQEVILRCVPISNHLYFYWYRQILGQKVEFLVSFYNNEISEKSEIFDDQFSVERPDGSNFTLKIRSTKLEDSAMYFCASSDVRGLETQYFGPGTRLLVL.

The chain employs TRBV5-5 and TRBJ1-5; the D gene is possibly TRBD1 (6 bases). The CDR3 runs 15 residues. The V gene lost 4 bases and the J gene lost 4 bases, with 15 bases spanning the gap. Germline CDR1 is SGHKS and CDR2 is YYEKEE (reference sequence). The CDR3 sequence is CASSLETQGNQPQHF. Written as DNA, the CDR3 is TGTGCCAGCAGCCTGGAGACTCAGGGGAATCAGCCCCAGCATTTT.

On this clonotype: A clone one base away is much larger, so this may be a read error. The genes are TRBV4-3 and TRBJ2-5; 7 bases match TRBD2. Germline V CDR1 and CDR2: LGHNA, YSLEER. The CDR3 totals 14 residues. The CDR3 sequence: CASSPLADQGTQYF. The CDR3 DNA is TGCGCCAGCAGTCCCCTAGCGGACCAAGGGACCCAGTACTTC.

There are a few counts of this clonotype. This clone may be a read error of a much larger clone one base away. The V call is TRBV20-1, the J call TRBJ2-5; 7 bases align to TRBD1. Germline-derived CDR1 and CDR2 are DFQATT and SNEGSKA (reference sequence). This CDR3 is 14 amino acids long. DNA of the CDR3: TGCATTGCTAGACTCGGGACAGCCCAAGAGACCCAGTACTTC. This translates into CIARLGTAQETQYF.

This chain uses TRBV6-2 or TRBV6-3 with TRBJ2-3; perhaps TRBD1 as D (5 bases). V lost 4 bases and J 6 bases, leaving 17 bases between the germline ends. Germline V gene sequence: CDR1 MNHEY, CDR2 SVGEGT. The CDR3 consists of 15 residues. CDR3 sequence: CASSSAGHRWDTQYF. DNA for the CDR3: TGTGCCAGCAGTTCCGCCGGACACCGCTGGGATACGCAGTATTTT.

The rearrangement joins TRBV5-6 to TRBJ2-3; TRBD2 agrees at 10 bases. With V trimmed by 3 bases and J by 1 base, 5 bases remained unmatched. The CDR3 covers 16 residues. Germline values: CDR1 SGHDT, CDR2 YYEEEE. The CDR3 loop is CASSWAGTSGTDTQYF. The CDR3 coding sequence is TGTGCCAGCAGCTGGGCCGGGACTAGCGGCACAGATACGCAGTATTTT.

For the CDR3, the DNA is TGCAGTGCTAACTTGGTGGGGACAAAGTCCATAGATACGCAGTATTTT. This translates into CSANLVGTKSIDTQYF. The chain couples TRBV20-1 to TRBJ2-3, with D possibly being TRBD1 (6 bases). The germline gives CDR1 DFQATT, CDR2 SNEGSKA (reference sequence). The V and J ends lost 4 bases and 5 bases respectively, with 22 bases between them. The CDR3 has 16 amino acids.

This clonotype was seen many times. CDR3 in DNA: TGTGCCAGCACTAGGGGAGAGACCCAGTACTTC. Translating it yields CASTRGETQYF. The rearrangement links TRBV6-5 to TRBJ2-5, with D possibly matching TRBD1 (5 bases). Trimming left V 7 bases short and J 4 bases short, with 7 bases between. Germline lookup yields CDR1 MNHEY and CDR2 SVGAGI. The CDR3 extends over 11 amino acids.

This rearrangement joins TRBV11-2 to TRBJ2-5; D call uncertain. This CDR3 region has 16 residues. Germline-derived CDR1 and CDR2 are SGHAT and FQNNGV. Trimming stripped 2 bases from V and 1 base from J, with 14 bases between. The CDR3 is CASSLSPDPGQETQYF. The CDR3 DNA reads TGTGCCAGCAGCTTAAGCCCCGACCCGGGCCAAGAGACCCAGTACTTC.

In this sample, this clonotype turned up many times. V is TRBV4-3 and J is TRBJ2-1; unclear D gene. The germline V gene encodes CDR1 LGHNA and CDR2 YSLEER. The CDR3 is 13 residues long. Trimming pared 2 bases from V and 3 bases from J, leaving 5 bases between. The CDR3 region has the DNA TGCGCCAGCAGCCAACAGGACTACAATGAGCAGTTCTTC. Its translation: CASSQQDYNEQFF.

This sequence joins TRBV7-3 and TRBJ1-5; a weak D match, TRBD1 (5 bases). With 2 bases removed from V and 5 bases from J, the gap between germline ends came to 10 bases. CDR3 length: 14 amino acids. CDR1 and CDR2 (germline): SGHTA, FQGTGA. The CDR3: CASSLSRAHQPQHF. The CDR3 DNA sequence: TGTGCCAGCAGCTTATCCAGGGCTCATCAGCCCCAGCATTTT.

This clonotype has a handful of counts. This rearrangement joins TRBV27 to TRBJ2-7; no firm D call. The CDR3 contains 13 residues. V shed 10 bases and J shed 2 bases, with 15 bases lying between them. Germline CDR1 MNHEY, CDR2 SMNVEV (reference sequence). The CDR3 region is CATALASTYEQYF. DNA of the CDR3: TGTGCCACCGCACTCGCCAGCACCTACGAGCAGTACTTC.

This clonotype occurred a few times. The chain links TRBV7-2 to TRBJ2-1; TRBD2 is a possible D gene (6 bases). CDR1 and CDR2 from the germline V gene are SGHTA and FQGNSA. The CDR3 length is 15 residues. Trimming cost V 5 bases and J 5 bases, with 16 bases left between them. CDR3 coding DNA: TGTGCCAGCAGCACAGAACCGGGGGAGCACAATGAGCAGTTCTTC. This codes for CASSTEPGEHNEQFF.

This clonotype was observed a handful of times. V usage is TRBV30 and J usage is TRBJ1-2; 9 positions match TRBD1. The CDR3 covers 13 residues. Germline assignment: CDR1 GTSNPN and CDR2 SVGIG (reference sequence). V was clipped by 6 bases and J by 8 bases; unmatched bases: 10. CDR3 nucleotides: TGTGCCTGTTGGGACAGGGCTGTTCGGGGCTACACCTTC. It specifies CACWDRAVRGYTF.

V and J are TRBV14 and TRBJ2-5; D tentatively fits TRBD1 or TRBD2 (5 bases each). V lost 1 base to trimming and J lost 5 bases, with 17 bases between them. This CDR3 contains 16 residues. Germline V gives CDR1 SGHDN, CDR2 FVKESK. The CDR3 protein is CASSQGAINWGETQYF. In DNA form, the CDR3 reads TGTGCCAGCAGCCAAGGGGCGATTAACTGGGGGGAGACCCAGTACTTC.

This clonotype occurred a few times. The rearrangement uses TRBV7-6 and TRBJ1-5; TRBD1 is a possible D gene (6 bases). Germline-derived CDR1 and CDR2 are SGHVS and FNYEAQ. This CDR3 comprises 14 residues. The V end was cut by 4 bases, the J end by 0 bases, with 7 bases between. Here the CDR3 reads CASSSGDSNQPQHF. The CDR3 DNA follows: TGTGCCAGCAGCTCAGGGGATAGCAATCAGCCCCAGCATTTT.